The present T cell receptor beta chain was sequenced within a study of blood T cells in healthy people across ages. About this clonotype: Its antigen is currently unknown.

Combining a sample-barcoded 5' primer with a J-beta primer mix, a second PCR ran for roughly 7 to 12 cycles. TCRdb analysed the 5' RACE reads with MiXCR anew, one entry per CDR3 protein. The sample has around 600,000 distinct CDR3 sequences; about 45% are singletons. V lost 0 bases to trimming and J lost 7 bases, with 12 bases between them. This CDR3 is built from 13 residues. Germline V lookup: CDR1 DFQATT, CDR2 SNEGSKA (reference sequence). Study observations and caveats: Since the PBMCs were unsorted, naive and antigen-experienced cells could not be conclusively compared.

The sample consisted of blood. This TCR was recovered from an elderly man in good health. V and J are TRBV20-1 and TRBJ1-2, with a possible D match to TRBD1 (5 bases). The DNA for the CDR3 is TGCAGTGCTAGAGAGGGGGTCGCTGGTGGCTACACCTTC. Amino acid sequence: CSAREGVAGGYTF.